This T cell receptor (beta chain) is from a study of tissue T cells after allogeneic stem cell transplantation. Survey-depth TCRbeta CDR3 sequencing reported V/J genes and productive frequencies. Method: immunoSEQ multiplex PCR; TCRdb's copy keeps in-frame clones and lacks some. The table shows tens of thousands of clones, with 72% occurring only once. Findings and caveats of the study: Motif-based clustering found tissue-specific repertoire signatures shared across patients, though few clones were shared. Anatomically similar tissues had similar TCR repertoires within each patient. Blood and spleen captured only part of the tissue TCR repertoire.

This clone was seen just once. Its antigen is undetermined. Here the gene names and germline are mouse. The read finishes 1 residue shy of the CDR3 end, and the germline J gene is used to complete it. The V gene end was trimmed by 5 bases and the J gene end by 4 bases; junction bases not matched to a gene: 5. The V gene's germline CDR1 is NNHNN and CDR2 SYGAGS (reference sequence). The CDR3 runs 15 residues. The rearrangement links TRBV13-2 to TRBJ1-4, with 10 positions matching TRBD1. The receptor was isolated from a female BALB/c mouse in good health. The strain's MHC: H2-d. The sequencing input was spleen. The sequenced CDR3 bases are TGTGCCAGCGGCATGGGGGACAGGGGCAACGAAAGATTATTT. This codes for CASGMGDRGNERLF. The whole CDR3 protein reads CASGMGDRGNERLFF.